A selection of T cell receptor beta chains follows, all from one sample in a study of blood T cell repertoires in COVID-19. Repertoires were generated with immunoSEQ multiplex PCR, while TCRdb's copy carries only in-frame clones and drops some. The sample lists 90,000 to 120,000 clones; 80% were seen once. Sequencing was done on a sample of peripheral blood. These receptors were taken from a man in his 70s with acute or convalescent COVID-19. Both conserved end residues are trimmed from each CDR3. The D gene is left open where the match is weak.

ASSRTGGMETQY TRBV7-9 TRBD2 TRBJ2-5
ASSVVGGHTGELF TRBV9 NA TRBJ2-2
ASSDQGVTGDTEAF TRBV5-1 TRBD1 TRBJ1-1
ASSADRAYYGYT TRBV5-6 TRBD1 TRBJ1-2
ASSLGQEGTPLH TRBV27 NA TRBJ1-6
ASSEKIRPLGLSSYNSPLH TRBV2 NA TRBJ1-6
ATSGTRGNQPQH TRBV24-1 NA TRBJ1-5
ASSLAKAGMNTEAF TRBV5-4 NA TRBJ1-1
ASSVLAGGHTQY TRBV2 TRBD2 TRBJ2-3
ASTQGGWTDTQY TRBV6-5 NA TRBJ2-3
ASSSLQGQLQPQH TRBV6-5 NA TRBJ1-5
ASSLSASTDTQY TRBV27 NA TRBJ2-3
ASSSYRGVQETQY TRBV5-1 TRBD1 TRBJ2-5
ASSIDLTAYGKLF TRBV19 NA TRBJ1-4
ASSPSGVSQDTQY TRBV18 NA TRBJ2-3
SASEGQTNTGELF TRBV20-1 NA TRBJ2-2
ASSPRGLAGNIQY TRBV18 TRBD2 TRBJ2-4
ASNPAGAAETQY TRBV6-2/TRBV6-3 NA TRBJ2-5
ASSLLTGGAGANYGYT TRBV3-1/TRBV3-2 TRBD1 TRBJ1-2
ASSLVGDGNEQF TRBV7-2 NA TRBJ2-1
ASSPRTSDRHEQF TRBV18 TRBD2 TRBJ2-1
ASSSRTGIYGYT TRBV13 TRBD1 TRBJ1-2
SVGGSGAYEQY TRBV29-1 NA TRBJ2-7
ASSYSGSDRLKY TRBV6-5 TRBD1 TRBJ2-4
ASSQGWEDIQY TRBV3-1/TRBV3-2 NA TRBJ2-4
ASSLQPGANVLT TRBV18 NA TRBJ2-6
ASSPVSYEQY TRBV6-5 NA TRBJ2-7
ASGLVQGRETPYEQY TRBV12-5 TRBD2 TRBJ2-7
ASSSGQGFTDTQY TRBV11-3 TRBD1 TRBJ2-3
ASSLASGGTGELF TRBV7-2 TRBD2 TRBJ2-2
ASSLSAGGRRSVETQY TRBV7-9 TRBD2 TRBJ2-5
SGNRGVHTEAF TRBV29-1 TRBD1 TRBJ1-1
ASSYRQGVSYT TRBV6-5 TRBD1 TRBJ1-2
ASSQQVQAHTEAF TRBV3-1/TRBV3-2 NA TRBJ1-1
ATSRDSGGGWVSNQPQH TRBV15 NA TRBJ1-5
ASSPGSGGLYNEQF TRBV18 TRBD2 TRBJ2-1